These 17 T cell receptor beta chains were all obtained from the same sample, sequenced in a study of cytomegalovirus exposure and HLA in healthy donors. Primers for the PCR totalled 60 Vbeta and 13 Jbeta. This table comes from immunoSEQ multiplex PCR, and its TCRdb copy is limited to in-frame clones, with some not included. This sample's table has 30,000 to 35,000 clones. Specimen: PBMCs. The receptors stem from a woman aged 40 to 55 in good health and CMV-seropositive.

The V call is TRBV18, the J call TRBJ1-4; 7 positions agree with TRBD1. Germline CDR1 KGHSH, CDR2 LQKENI. V dropped 6 bases and J dropped 5; count of bases not matched to a gene: 6. The length of the CDR3 is 14 residues. CDR3 sequence reads: CASSATGSNEKLFF. CDR3 in DNA: TGTGCCAGCTCGGCGACAGGGTCGAATGAAAAACTGTTTTTT. The whole variable domain, filled in from reference TRBV18 and TRBJ1-4, reads NAGVMQNPRHLVRRRGQEARLRCSPMKGHSHVYWYRQLPEEGLKFMVYLQKENIIDESGMPKERFSAEFPKEGPSILRIQQVVRGDSAAYFCASSATGSNEKLFFGSGTQLSVL.

The chain combines TRBV6-1 with TRBJ1-3; TRBD1 aligns across 7 bases. The CDR3 runs to 14 residues. The V gene's germline CDR1 is MNHNS and CDR2 SASEGT. J lost 2 bases, V lost 6 bases, and 4 bases had no gene match. This CDR3 is CASSFTGAGNTIYF. For the CDR3, the DNA is TGTGCCAGCAGCTTTACAGGGGCTGGAAACACCATATATTTT.

V gene TRBV5-6 combines with J gene TRBJ1-5; D unresolved. Germline V gene lookup returns CDR1 SGHDT and CDR2 YYEEEE. The CDR3 has 14 residues. Trimming stripped 0 bases from V and 6 bases from J, with 10 bases between. This chain's CDR3 is CASSLGGSAQPQHF. The CDR3 coding sequence is TGTGCCAGCAGCTTGGGAGGGTCCGCTCAGCCCCAGCATTTT.

The rearrangement uses TRBV9 and TRBJ2-4; 11 bases agree with TRBD1. Germline assignment: CDR1 SGDLS and CDR2 YYNGEE. The V gene end was trimmed by 0 bases and the J gene end by 6 bases; junction bases not matched to a gene: 2. The CDR3 consists of 15 residues. CDR3 amino acids: CASSVEDRGRNIQYF. The CDR3 coding sequence is TGTGCCAGCAGCGTAGAGGACAGGGGGCGAAACATTCAGTACTTC. Full variable domain (remainder filled in from reference TRBV9 and TRBJ2-4): DSGVTQTPKHLITATGQRVTLRCSPRSGDLSVYWYQQSLDQGLQFLIQYYNGEERAKGNILERFSAQQFPDLHSELNLSSLELGDSALYFCASSVEDRGRNIQYFGAGTRLSVL.

The CDR3 DNA is TGTGCCAGCAGTCGACAGGGGGCCGGATACGAGCAGTACTTC. Its protein is CASSRQGAGYEQYF. The V call is TRBV6-5, the J call TRBJ2-7; 10 bases are a match to TRBD1. Germline V lookup: CDR1 MNHEY, CDR2 SVGAGI. J gave up 4 bases and V 5 bases, and 5 bases lay outside the gene matches. The CDR3 consists of 14 residues.

J is TRBJ2-6 and V is TRBV7-9; TRBD1 matches at 10 bases. The V gene's germline CDR1 is SEHNR and CDR2 FQNEAQ (reference sequence). The junction had 7 bases not matched to a gene; V was cut back by 2 bases and J by 0 bases. This CDR3 has 19 residues. DNA of the CDR3: TGTGCCAGCAGCTTAAGCGGGACAGGGGCGATCTCTGGGGCCAACGTCCTGACTTTC. It translates to CASSLSGTGAISGANVLTF.

The chain uses TRBV7-6 and TRBJ2-7; 7 bases agree with TRBD1. The CDR3 is 18 residues long. With V trimmed by 7 bases and J by 0 bases, 18 bases remained unmatched. Per germline, CDR1 SGHVS and CDR2 FNYEAQ. The CDR3 reads CASTSGQTRQRYSYEQYF. For the CDR3, the DNA is TGTGCCAGCACTTCGGGACAGACCCGGCAGCGGTACTCCTACGAGCAGTACTTC.

The V call is TRBV9, the J call TRBJ2-1; tentative D call: TRBD2 (5 bases). Per germline, CDR1 SGDLS and CDR2 YYNGEE. The CDR3 is made up of 13 amino acids. V lost 0 bases and J 6 bases, leaving 7 bases between the germline ends. The CDR3, as DNA: TGTGCCAGCAGCGTAGCGGGGATCAATGAGCAGTTCTTC. It is translated as CASSVAGINEQFF.

The chain couples TRBV9 to TRBJ2-1, with D uncertain. The V gene's germline CDR1 is SGDLS and CDR2 YYNGEE. V lost 10 bases to trimming and J lost 0 bases, with 11 bases between them. This CDR3 has 13 amino acids. CDR3 amino acids: CASSYSSYNEQFF. As DNA, the CDR3 is TGTGCCTCCTCCTACAGCTCCTACAATGAGCAGTTCTTC.

The J gene is TRBJ1-1, the V gene TRBV6-1; D may be TRBD1 (6 bases). V was trimmed by 7 bases and J by 4 bases, leaving 10 bases between them. Germline loops: CDR1 MNHNS, CDR2 SASEGT. This CDR3 is 12 amino acids long. For the CDR3, the DNA is TGTGCCAGCACTTACAGGGCCACTGAAGCTTTCTTT. Protein product: CASTYRATEAFF.

The V and J genes are TRBV29-1 and TRBJ1-1, with TRBD1 matching 7 bases. There are 13 residues in the CDR3. Germline V gene lookup returns CDR1 SQVTM and CDR2 ANQGSEA. Germline trimming cut 4 bases from V and 8 bases from J; bases unmatched to any gene: 10. CDR3 coding DNA: TGCAGCGTTGGTTGGGCAGGGGGTTCCGAAGCTTTCTTT. It codes for CSVGWAGGSEAFF.

The J gene is TRBJ2-5, the V gene TRBV29-1, with a tentative D call TRBD1 (6 bases). CDR1 and CDR2 (germline): SQVTM, ANQGSEA. The germline V and J ends were trimmed by 6 bases and 1 base, with 15 bases remaining between them. This CDR3 spans 14 amino acids. The CDR3 coding sequence is TGCAGCGTCTTAGTCAGGGGCATCCAAGAGACCCAGTACTTC. It is translated as CSVLVRGIQETQYF. Together with reference TRBV29-1 and TRBJ2-5, the CDR3 gives the full variable domain: SAVISQKPSRDICQRGTSLTIQCQVDSQVTMMFWYRQQPGQSLTLIATANQGSEATYESGFVIDKFPISRPNLTFSTLTVSNMSPEDSSIYLCSVLVRGIQETQYFGPGTRLLVL.

The V gene is TRBV9, the J gene TRBJ2-3; TRBD1 might be the D (6 bases). V was cut by 0 bases and J by 0 bases, with 11 bases left in between. Germline V CDR1 and CDR2: SGDLS, YYNGEE. The CDR3 runs 16 residues. This CDR3 reads CASSVVGGMSTDTQYF. As DNA, the CDR3 is TGTGCCAGCAGCGTAGTTGGGGGCATGAGCACAGATACGCAGTATTTT.

The chain recombines TRBV7-3 with TRBJ1-1, with D possibly being TRBD1 (5 bases). From germline, CDR1 is SGHTA and CDR2 FQGTGA. V lost 5 bases and J lost 10, with 20 bases in between. This CDR3 region has 14 residues. The CDR3 protein is CASSPDMDAVVAFF. The CDR3 DNA reads TGTGCCAGCAGCCCGGACATGGATGCCGTTGTAGCTTTCTTT. Filled out from reference TRBV7-3 and TRBJ1-1, the complete variable domain reads GAGVSQTPSNKVTEKGKYVELRCDPISGHTALYWYRQSLGQGPEFLIYFQGTGAADDSGLPNDRFFAVRPEGSVSTLKIQRTERGDSAVYLCASSPDMDAVVAFFGQGTRLTVV.

The chain combines TRBV5-1 with TRBJ2-1; 11 nucleotides line up with TRBD2. Germline values: CDR1 SGHRS, CDR2 YFSETQ. The trim removed 4 bases at V and 5 bases at J, leaving 5 bases unmatched. This CDR3 has 15 residues. CDR3 in amino acids: CASSPEGLADNEQFF. In DNA form, the CDR3 reads TGCGCCAGCAGCCCCGAGGGACTAGCGGACAATGAGCAGTTCTTC. The full variable domain, completed using reference TRBV5-1 and TRBJ2-1, is KAGVTQTPRYLIKTRGQQVTLSCSPISGHRSVSWYQQTPGQGLQFLFEYFSETQRNKGNFPGRFSGRQFSNSRSEMNVSTLELGDSALYLCASSPEGLADNEQFFGPGTRLTVL.

The chain has TRBV30 and TRBJ1-5, with TRBD1 matching 8 bases. J was trimmed by 4 bases and V by 1 base; bases with no gene match: 6. The germline CDR1 and CDR2 sequences are GTSNPN and SVGIG (reference sequence). The CDR3 extends over 15 amino acids. The CDR3, as DNA: TGTGCCTGGAGTGGAGGACAGGGCCCTAATCAGCCCCAGCATTTT. It translates to CAWSGGQGPNQPQHF.

This chain links TRBV14 with TRBJ2-1, with 9 bases fitting TRBD2. V trimming: 3 bases; J trimming: 15 bases; junction bases outside the gene matches: 9. Per germline, CDR1 SGHDN and CDR2 FVKESK. This CDR3 region has 13 residues. CDR3 sequence: CASSHEASGNPFF. The CDR3 DNA follows: TGTGCCAGCAGCCATGAGGCTAGCGGGAACCCGTTCTTC.